The entry that follows covers one T cell receptor beta chain sequence. No antigen is known for it. Study outcomes and limitations: The TCR gene usage of tumor memory CD4+ T cells clustered together with blood and lymph node memory CD4+ cells and with lymph node naive CD4+ cells. Tumor Tregs overlapped most with tumor, then blood, naive CD4+ cells.

Trimming took 2 bases from V and 7 from J, leaving 17 bases between them. The CDR3 runs 15 residues. Germline loops: CDR1 MNHEY, CDR2 SVGEGT. Full-length variable regions came from constant-region reverse primers plus semi-nested Nested Universal Primer A PCR. TCRdb re-called the 5' RACE reads with MiXCR, one entry per CDR3 protein. The sample holds approximately 29,000 distinct CDR3 sequences, 26% seen once. The chain joins TRBV6-2 or TRBV6-3 to TRBJ1-2; D is possibly TRBD1 (6 bases). Specimen: naive CD4+ T cells sorted from a lymph node. The subset is: naive CD4+ T cells, CD4+CD45RA+CD25-. This receptor was obtained from a female donor with breast cancer. The CDR3 DNA reads TGTGCCAGCAGTTACCTAGAGGGGGTATGGCGTGGCTACACCTTC. Amino acids: CASSYLEGVWRGYTF.